A single T cell receptor (beta chain) is shown here with its context. These data are taken from a study of blood T cell repertoires in COVID-19. CDR3 length: 14 residues. After removal of 7 bases from V and 1 base from J, the junction contained 3 bases not matched to a gene. Germline lookup yields CDR1 LGHDT and CDR2 YNNKEL (reference sequence). Assay used: immunoSEQ multiplex PCR; TCRdb lists only in-frame clones, some missing. The sample contains around 270,000 clones, roughly 89% of which appear only once. The V call is TRBV3-1 (or the pseudogene TRBV3-2), the J call TRBJ1-3; 8 bases match TRBD1. The TCR comes from a man aged 35 to 55 with acute or convalescent COVID-19. The sample taken for sequencing was peripheral blood. The CDR3 reads CASTRQGSGNTIYF. The CDR3 nucleotides are TGTGCCAGCACCCGACAGGGGTCTGGAAACACCATATATTTT.